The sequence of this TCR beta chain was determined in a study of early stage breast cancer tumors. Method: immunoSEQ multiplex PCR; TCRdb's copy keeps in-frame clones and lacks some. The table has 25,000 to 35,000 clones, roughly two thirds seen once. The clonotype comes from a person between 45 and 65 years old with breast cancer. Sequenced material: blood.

The CDR3 DNA follows: TGTGCCAGCAGCCCGCATCCCTCTGGGGCCAACGTCCTGACTTTC. Translated: CASSPHPSGANVLTF. The chain has TRBV2 and TRBJ2-6, with D hard to call. The CDR3 length is 15 residues. The germline gives CDR1 SNHLY, CDR2 FYNNEI. Trimming cost V 6 bases and J 0 bases, with 9 bases left between them.